This T cell receptor (beta chain) was sequenced in a study of graft-versus-host responses after intestinal transplantation. In the study overall: The transplants performed in recipients were multivisceral, liver-intestinal, or isolated intestinal.

Regarding this clone: Its antigen is not known.

Germline CDR1 and CDR2: SGHAT and FQNNGV. The CDR3 covers 16 residues. The protocol was immunoSEQ multiplex PCR, while the TCRdb copy is restricted to in-frame clones and leaves out a portion. The sample includes some 97,000 clones, roughly 87% of them seen just once. This material consisted of unstimulated CD4+ T cells sorted from spleen or lymph node cells, taken before transplant. This TCR came from a human donor who was the organ donor for an intestinal transplant. The V gene is TRBV11-2, the J gene TRBJ2-5; 9 nucleotides agree with TRBD2. The closer fit of TRBJ2-7 to the DNA end suggests the J call may be wrong. For the CDR3, the DNA is TGTGCCAGCAGCTCCTCAGCGGGGGGTGGCTCCTACGAGCAGTACTTC. This translates into CASSSSAGGGSYEQYF.